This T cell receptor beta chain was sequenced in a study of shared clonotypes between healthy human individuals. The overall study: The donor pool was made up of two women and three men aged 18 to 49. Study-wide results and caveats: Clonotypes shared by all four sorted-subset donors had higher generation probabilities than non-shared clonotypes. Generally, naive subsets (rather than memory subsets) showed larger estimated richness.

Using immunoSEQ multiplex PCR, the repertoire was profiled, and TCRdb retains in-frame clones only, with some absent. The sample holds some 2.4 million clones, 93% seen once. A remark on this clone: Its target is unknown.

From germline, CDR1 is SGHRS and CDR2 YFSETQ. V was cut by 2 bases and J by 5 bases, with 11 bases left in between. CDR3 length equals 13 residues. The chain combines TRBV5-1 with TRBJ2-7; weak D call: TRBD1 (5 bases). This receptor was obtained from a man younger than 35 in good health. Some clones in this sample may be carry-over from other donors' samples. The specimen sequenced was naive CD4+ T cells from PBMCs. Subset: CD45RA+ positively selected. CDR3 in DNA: TGCGCCAGCAGCTTCACCAGGGCCAACGAGCAGTACTTC. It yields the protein CASSFTRANEQYF.